This is a list of T cell receptor beta chains from one sample in a study of blood T cell repertoires in COVID-19. Assay used: immunoSEQ multiplex PCR; TCRdb lists only in-frame clones, some missing. The repertoire holds roughly 380,000 clones, with about 89% as singletons. The specimen sequenced was peripheral blood. These receptors were obtained from a woman between 40 and 50 years old with COVID-19, enrolled during active disease. Both conserved end residues are part of each CDR3. D genes are given only for firm matches. Only some rows state a clone size, as once, few, many or a class for expanded clones.

d_call j_call clone_size v_call cdr3_aa cdr3_nt
NA TRBJ1-4 NA TRBV5-1 CASSEGPTNEKLFF TGCGCCAGCAGCGAGGGTCCCACTAATGAAAAACTGTTTTTT
TRBD2 TRBJ2-5 few TRBV6-2/TRBV6-3 CASSRGGIETQYF TGTGCCAGCAGTCGGGGGGGAATCGAGACCCAGTACTTC
NA TRBJ1-1 NA TRBV4-3 CASSQDTGVPILEAFF TGCGCCAGCAGCCAAGATACGGGGGTCCCGATTTTGGAAGCTTTCTTT
NA TRBJ1-2 NA TRBV6-5 CASKDRGNYGYTF TGTGCCAGCAAGGACAGAGGGAACTATGGCTACACCTTC
TRBD2 TRBJ2-1 few TRBV12-5 CASGLAGVNEQFF TGTGCTAGTGGTTTAGCGGGAGTCAATGAGCAGTTCTTC
NA TRBJ1-1 NA TRBV10-2 CASSLGALNTEAFF TGCGCCAGCAGTTTGGGCGCCCTGAACACTGAAGCTTTCTTT
NA TRBJ1-1 NA TRBV28 CASSFRRGVLFF TGTGCCAGCAGTTTTCGCAGGGGCGTGCTTTTCTTT
TRBD1 TRBJ2-1 NA TRBV5-6 CASSSWTGFRNEQFF TGTGCCAGCAGCTCCTGGACAGGGTTTCGCAATGAGCAGTTCTTC
NA TRBJ1-3 NA TRBV5-6 CASNRQFPSGNTIYF TGTGCCAGCAACCGACAGTTCCCCTCTGGAAACACCATATATTTT
NA TRBJ2-1 NA TRBV20-1 CSAAPVNEQFF TGCAGTGCTGCCCCGGTTAATGAGCAGTTCTTC
NA TRBJ1-1 NA TRBV28 CASSLYGFVTNTEAFF TGTGCCAGCAGTTTATACGGTTTCGTTACGAACACTGAAGCTTTCTTT
TRBD1 TRBJ2-2 many TRBV6-4 CASSVETGETGELFF TGTGCCAGCAGTGTGGAGACAGGGGAAACCGGGGAGCTGTTTTTT
TRBD1 TRBJ2-7 NA TRBV27 CASSFPGQGTEQYF TGTGCCAGCAGTTTTCCGGGACAGGGGACCGAGCAGTACTTC
TRBD1 TRBJ1-5 NA TRBV2 CASSLGGAGQPQHF TGTGCCAGCAGCCTAGGGGGCGCCGGGCAGCCCCAGCATTTT
TRBD1 TRBJ1-5 NA TRBV18 CASSLYRTGNNQPQHF TGTGCCAGCTCACTATATCGGACAGGGAACAATCAGCCCCAGCATTTT
NA TRBJ2-5 NA TRBV5-1 CASSRDRSQETQYF TGCGCCAGCAGCCGCGACAGGAGCCAAGAGACCCAGTACTTC
NA TRBJ1-2 NA TRBV9 CASSFIAGEEGYTF TGTGCCAGCAGCTTCATAGCGGGGGAGGAGGGCTACACCTTC
TRBD1 TRBJ1-4 few TRBV7-9 CASSLFGPGGDVNEKLFF TGTGCCAGCAGCTTATTCGGTCCAGGGGGCGATGTTAATGAAAAACTGTTTTTT
NA TRBJ1-5 NA TRBV7-2 CASSLRALGDQPQHF TGTGCCAGCAGCCTAAGGGCCCTAGGGGATCAGCCCCAGCATTTT
TRBD1 TRBJ2-7 NA TRBV27 CASSLRRGQGNEQYF TGTGCCAGCAGTTTAAGAAGGGGGCAGGGGAACGAGCAGTACTTC
TRBD1 TRBJ1-6 few TRBV27 CASSTRQGASYNSPLHF TGTGCCAGCAGTACAAGACAGGGGGCCTCCTATAATTCACCCCTCCACTTT
NA TRBJ1-5 NA TRBV7-2 CASANSNQPQHF TGTGCCAGCGCTAATAGCAATCAGCCCCAGCATTTT
NA TRBJ1-3 NA TRBV5-4 CASSSQVSGNTIYF TGTGCCAGCAGCTCACAGGTCTCTGGAAACACCATATATTTT
TRBD1 TRBJ2-3 NA TRBV28 CASRMGQGSTDTQYF TGTGCCAGCAGAATGGGACAGGGCAGCACAGATACGCAGTATTTT
NA TRBJ1-2 NA TRBV7-2 CASDSTGSGIYGYTF TGTGCCAGCGACTCAACGGGGTCGGGGATCTATGGCTACACCTTC
TRBD1 TRBJ1-5 NA TRBV5-1 CASSQQGEQPQHF TGCGCCAGCAGCCAACAGGGGGAACAGCCCCAGCATTTT
NA TRBJ1-2 NA TRBV23-1 CASIRGGYGYTF TGCGCCAGCATCCGGGGAGGCTATGGCTACACCTTC
TRBD2 TRBJ2-7 NA TRBV10-3 CAISESSGTILYEQYF TGTGCCATCAGTGAGTCTAGCGGGACAATCCTCTACGAGCAGTACTTC
TRBD1 TRBJ1-1 NA TRBV5-1 CASSQDRGFNTEAFF TGCGCCAGCAGCCAGGACAGGGGCTTTAACACTGAAGCTTTCTTT